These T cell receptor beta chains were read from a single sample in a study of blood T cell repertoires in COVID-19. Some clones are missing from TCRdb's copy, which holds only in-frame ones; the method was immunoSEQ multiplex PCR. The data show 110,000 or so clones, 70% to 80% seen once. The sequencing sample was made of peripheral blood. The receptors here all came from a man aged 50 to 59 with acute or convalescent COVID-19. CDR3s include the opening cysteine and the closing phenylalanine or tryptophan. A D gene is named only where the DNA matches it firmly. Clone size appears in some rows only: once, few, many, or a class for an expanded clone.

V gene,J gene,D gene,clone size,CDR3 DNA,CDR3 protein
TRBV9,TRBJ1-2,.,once,TGTGCCAGCAGCGTTCAATACAGGGTGAGGGTTGATGGCTACACCTTC,CASSVQYRVRVDGYTF
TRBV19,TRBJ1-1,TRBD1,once,TGTGCCAGTAGTATAGGAAAGGACAGGGGGCACGCCTTCTTT,CASSIGKDRGHAFF
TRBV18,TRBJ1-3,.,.,TGTGCCAGCTCAGCCGGAGCCCAAAGCTCTGGAAACACCATATATTTT,CASSAGAQSSGNTIYF
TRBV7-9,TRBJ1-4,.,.,TGTGCCAGCAGCTACTCTTTACAGGGTGACACTAATGAAAAACTGTTTTTT,CASSYSLQGDTNEKLFF
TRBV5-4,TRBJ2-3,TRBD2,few,TGTGCCAGCAGCCGCGGGGGGGCGGTAGGAGATACGCAGTATTTT,CASSRGGAVGDTQYF
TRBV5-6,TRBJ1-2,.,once,TGTGCCAGCAGCTTATACAGTTCTGGCTACACCTTC,CASSLYSSGYTF
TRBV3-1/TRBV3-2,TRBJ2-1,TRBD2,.,TGTGCCAGCACCCCGGCGCGGGGGTCCGGGTTGTATGAGCAGTTCTTC,CASTPARGSGLYEQFF
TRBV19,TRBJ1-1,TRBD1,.,TGTGCCAGTAGTCAATACAGGGGCAACACTGAAGCTTTCTTT,CASSQYRGNTEAFF
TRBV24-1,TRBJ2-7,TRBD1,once,TGTGCCACCAGTGATTTGCGAGGTGGGGACAGGCCTACCTACGAGCAGTACTTC,CATSDLRGGDRPTYEQYF
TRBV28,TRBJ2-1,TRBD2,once,TGTGCCAGCAGTTTCGAGACTAGCGGCGGGGTAAATGAGCAGTTCTTC,CASSFETSGGVNEQFF
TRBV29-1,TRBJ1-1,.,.,TGCAGCGTTCTTGTCGTAAACACTGAAGCTTTCTTT,CSVLVVNTEAFF
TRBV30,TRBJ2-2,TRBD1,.,TGTGCCTGGAGTGTAGTTTGGACAGGGAGGTCCGGGGAGCTGTTTTTT,CAWSVVWTGRSGELFF
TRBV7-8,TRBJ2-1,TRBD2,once,TGTGCCAGCAGCTTAGCACTAGCGGGGGGCCACTCCTACAATGAGCAGTTCTTC,CASSLALAGGHSYNEQFF
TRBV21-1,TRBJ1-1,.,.,TGTGCCATATTGAACACTGAAGCTTTCTTT,CAILNTEAFF
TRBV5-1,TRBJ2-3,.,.,TGCGCCAGCAGCTTTCACAGGGGCACAGATACGCAGTATTTT,CASSFHRGTDTQYF
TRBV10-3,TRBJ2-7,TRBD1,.,TGTGCCATCAGTGACCCAGGGGGCCCGTACGAGCAGTACTTC,CAISDPGGPYEQYF
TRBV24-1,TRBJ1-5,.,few,TGTGCCACCAGTGTGGGGGGTGGCGATCAGCCCCAGCATTTT,CATSVGGGDQPQHF
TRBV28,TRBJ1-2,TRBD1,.,TGTGCCAGCTCGGACAGGGGAAGTGACGGCTACACCTTC,CASSDRGSDGYTF
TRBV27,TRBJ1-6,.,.,TGTGCCAGCAGTTACAGGGTGGCGAATTCACCCCTCCACTTT,CASSYRVANSPLHF
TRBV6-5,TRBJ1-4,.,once,TGTGCCAGCAGTTACTCGGGCAGTTCAACTAATGAAAAACTGTTTTTT,CASSYSGSSTNEKLFF
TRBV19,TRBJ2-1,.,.,TGTGCCAGTAGTATGACTGTAAATGAGCAGTTCTTC,CASSMTVNEQFF
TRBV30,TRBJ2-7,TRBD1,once,TGTGCCTGGAGTGGTTTACTGGGTACAGGGGGCAACGAGCAGTACTTC,CAWSGLLGTGGNEQYF
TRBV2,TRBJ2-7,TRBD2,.,TGTGCCAGCAGTGGTCCATCCCGGCTAGCGGGAGACTCGTGGTACGAGCAGTACTTC,CASSGPSRLAGDSWYEQYF
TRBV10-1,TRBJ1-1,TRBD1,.,TGCGCCAGCAGATCAGGGGGCGTCGACACTGAAGCTTTCTTT,CASRSGGVDTEAFF
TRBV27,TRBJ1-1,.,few,TGTGCCAGCAGTTTTACAGGAGTGTCTACTGAAGCTTTCTTT,CASSFTGVSTEAFF
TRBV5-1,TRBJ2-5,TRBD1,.,TGCGCCAGCAGCTTGGGGTGGACAGGGGGCCGGGAGACCCAGTACTTC,CASSLGWTGGRETQYF